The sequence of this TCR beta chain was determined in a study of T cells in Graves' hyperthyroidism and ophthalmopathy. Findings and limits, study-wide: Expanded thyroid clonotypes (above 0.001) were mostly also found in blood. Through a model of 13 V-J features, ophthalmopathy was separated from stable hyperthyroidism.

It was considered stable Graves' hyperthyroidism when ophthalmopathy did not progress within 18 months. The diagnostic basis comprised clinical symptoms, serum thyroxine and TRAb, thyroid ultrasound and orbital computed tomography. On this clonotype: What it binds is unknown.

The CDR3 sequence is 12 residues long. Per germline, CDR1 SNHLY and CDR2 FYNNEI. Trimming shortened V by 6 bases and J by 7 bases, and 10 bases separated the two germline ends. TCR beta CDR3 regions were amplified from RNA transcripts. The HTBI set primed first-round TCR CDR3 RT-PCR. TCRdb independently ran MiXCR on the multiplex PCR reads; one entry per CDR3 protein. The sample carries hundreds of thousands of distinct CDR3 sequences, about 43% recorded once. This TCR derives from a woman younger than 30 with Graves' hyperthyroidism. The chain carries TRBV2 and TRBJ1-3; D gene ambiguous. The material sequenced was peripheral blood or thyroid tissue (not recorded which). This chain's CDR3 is CASSEDWNTIYF. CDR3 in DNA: TGTGCCAGCAGCGAGGACTGGAACACCATATATTTT.